This TCR beta chain was found in a study of T cells in Graves' hyperthyroidism and ophthalmopathy. General study results and limits: Blood also contained most expanded thyroid clonotypes above 0.001.

For this clonotype: The antigen remains unidentified.

In germline, CDR1 is SGHKS, CDR2 YYEKEE (reference sequence). The CDR3 totals 15 residues. V gave up 4 bases and J gave up 5 bases; unmatched junction bases: 9. Reasons for excluding patients were uncontrolled infection, other autoimmune disease, pregnancy or lactation. Out of roughly 9.1 ml of fresh peripheral blood came the PBMCs. RNA transcripts provided the source from which TCR beta CDR3 regions were amplified. HTBI primers were employed in a first-round RT-PCR of the TCR CDR3. Each CDR3 protein gets one entry after TCRdb re-called the multiplex PCR reads with MiXCR. The repertoire has around 610,000 distinct CDR3 sequences, over 12% of them found once; the top ten carry around 4.5%.

This clonotype originated in a woman between 40 and 55 years old with Graves' ophthalmopathy. Sequencing was done on a sample of blood. The gene calls are TRBV5-5 and TRBJ1-1; 9 bases fit TRBD1. CDR3 protein: CASSLSGQGWTEAFF. The CDR3 DNA is TGTGCCAGCAGCCTATCCGGACAGGGGTGGACTGAAGCTTTCTTT.